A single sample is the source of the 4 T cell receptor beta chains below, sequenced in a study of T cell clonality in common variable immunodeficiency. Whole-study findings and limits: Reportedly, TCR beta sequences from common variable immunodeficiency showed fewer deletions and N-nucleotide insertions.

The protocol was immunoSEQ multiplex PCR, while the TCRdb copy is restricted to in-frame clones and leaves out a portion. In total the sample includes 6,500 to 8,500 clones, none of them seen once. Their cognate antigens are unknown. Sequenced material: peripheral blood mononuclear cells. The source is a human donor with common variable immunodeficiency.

CDR3 in amino acids: CASRLAAGEGHYEQYF. The covered CDR3 bases are TGTGCAAGTCGCTTAGCGGCCGGAGAGGGTCACTACGAG. The chain joins TRBV7-2 to TRBJ2-7, with a weak D call TRBD2 (6 bases). Read data end 3 residues before the CDR3 end; the end is taken from the germline J gene. CDR3 length: 16 amino acids. Germline V gene lookup returns CDR1 SGHTA and CDR2 FQGNSA.

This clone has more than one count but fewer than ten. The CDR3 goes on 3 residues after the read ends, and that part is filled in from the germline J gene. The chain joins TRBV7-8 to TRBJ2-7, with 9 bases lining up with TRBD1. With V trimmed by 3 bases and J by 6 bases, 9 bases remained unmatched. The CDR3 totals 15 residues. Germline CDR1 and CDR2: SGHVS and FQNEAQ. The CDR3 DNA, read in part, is TGTGCCAGCAGCTTTCCGGGACAGGGAAGAGGCGAG. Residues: CASSFPGQGRGE. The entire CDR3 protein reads CASSFPGQGRGEQYF.

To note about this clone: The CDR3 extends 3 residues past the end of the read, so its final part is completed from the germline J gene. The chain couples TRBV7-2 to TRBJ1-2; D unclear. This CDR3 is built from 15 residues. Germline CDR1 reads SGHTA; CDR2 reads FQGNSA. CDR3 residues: CASSLVGLAWNEYTF. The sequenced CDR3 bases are TGTGCCAGCAGCTTAGTCGGGCTAGCGTGGAATGAG.

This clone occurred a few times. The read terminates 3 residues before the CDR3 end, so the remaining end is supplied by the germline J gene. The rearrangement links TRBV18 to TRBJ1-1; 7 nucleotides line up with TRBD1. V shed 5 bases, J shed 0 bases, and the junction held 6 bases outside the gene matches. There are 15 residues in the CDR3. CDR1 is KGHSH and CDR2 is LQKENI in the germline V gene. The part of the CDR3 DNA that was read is TGTGCCAGCTCATTAACAGGGGCCATGAACACTGAA. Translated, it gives CASSLTGAMNTE. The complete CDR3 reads CASSLTGAMNTEAFF.